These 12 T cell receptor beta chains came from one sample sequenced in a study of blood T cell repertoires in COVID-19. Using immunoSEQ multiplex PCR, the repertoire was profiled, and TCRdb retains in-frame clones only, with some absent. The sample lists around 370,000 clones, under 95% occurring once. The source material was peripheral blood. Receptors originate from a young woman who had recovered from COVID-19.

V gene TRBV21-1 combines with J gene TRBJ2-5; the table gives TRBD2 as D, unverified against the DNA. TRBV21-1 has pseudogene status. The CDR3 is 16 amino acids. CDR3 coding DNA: TGTGCCAGCAGCAAAAGGCTCGCGGGTTCCCAAGAGACCCAGTACTTC. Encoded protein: CASSKRLAGSQETQYF.

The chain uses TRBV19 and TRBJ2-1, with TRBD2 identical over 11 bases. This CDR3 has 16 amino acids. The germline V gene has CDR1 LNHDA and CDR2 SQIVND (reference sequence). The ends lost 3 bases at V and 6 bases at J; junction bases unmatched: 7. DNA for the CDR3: TGTGCCAGTAGTATCATCGGACTAGCGGGTCTCAATGAGCAGTTCTTC. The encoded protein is CASSIIGLAGLNEQFF.

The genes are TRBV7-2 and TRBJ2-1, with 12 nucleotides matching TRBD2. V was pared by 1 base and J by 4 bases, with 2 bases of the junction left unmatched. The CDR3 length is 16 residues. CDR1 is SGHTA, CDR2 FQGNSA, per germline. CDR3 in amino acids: CASSLGGLAGYNEQFF. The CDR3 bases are TGTGCCAGCAGCTTAGGAGGACTAGCGGGATACAATGAGCAGTTCTTC. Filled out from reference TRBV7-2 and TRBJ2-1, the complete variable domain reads GAGVSQSPSNKVTEKGKDVELRCDPISGHTALYWYRQSLGQGLEFLIYFQGNSAPDKSGLPSDRFSAERTGGSVSTLTIQRTQQEDSAVYLCASSLGGLAGYNEQFFGPGTRLTVL.

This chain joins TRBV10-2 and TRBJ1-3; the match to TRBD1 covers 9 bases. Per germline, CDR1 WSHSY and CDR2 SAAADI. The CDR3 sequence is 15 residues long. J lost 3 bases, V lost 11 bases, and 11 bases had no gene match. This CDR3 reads CASPGTGHLGNTIYF. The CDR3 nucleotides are TGCGCCTCACCCGGGACAGGGCATCTTGGAAACACCATATATTTT.

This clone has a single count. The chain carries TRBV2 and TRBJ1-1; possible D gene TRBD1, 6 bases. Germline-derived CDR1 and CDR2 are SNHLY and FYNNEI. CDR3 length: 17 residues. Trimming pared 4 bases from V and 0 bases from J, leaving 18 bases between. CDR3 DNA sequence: TGTGCCAGCAGTGGTCGGAGGGGGACTAACATGAACACTGAAGCTTTCTTT. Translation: CASSGRRGTNMNTEAFF.

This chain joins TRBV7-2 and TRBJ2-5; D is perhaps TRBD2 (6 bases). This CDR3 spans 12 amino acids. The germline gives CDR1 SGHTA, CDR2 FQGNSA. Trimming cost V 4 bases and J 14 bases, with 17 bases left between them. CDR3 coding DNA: TGTGCCAGCAGCTCCGGAGGAGCTAGCGTTTACTTC. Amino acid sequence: CASSSGGASVYF.

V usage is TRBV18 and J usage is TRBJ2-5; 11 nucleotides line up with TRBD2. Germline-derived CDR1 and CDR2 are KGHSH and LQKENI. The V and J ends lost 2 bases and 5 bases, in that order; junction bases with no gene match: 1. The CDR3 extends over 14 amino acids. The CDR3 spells CASSPTSGSETQYF. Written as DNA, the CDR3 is TGTGCCAGCTCACCAACTAGCGGGAGTGAGACCCAGTACTTC.

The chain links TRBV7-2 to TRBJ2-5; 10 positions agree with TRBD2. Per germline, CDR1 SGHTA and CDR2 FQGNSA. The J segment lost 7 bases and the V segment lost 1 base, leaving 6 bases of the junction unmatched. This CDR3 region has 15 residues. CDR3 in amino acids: CASSLGLAGVGTQYF. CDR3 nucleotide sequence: TGTGCCAGCAGCTTAGGGCTAGCGGGAGTAGGGACCCAGTACTTC.

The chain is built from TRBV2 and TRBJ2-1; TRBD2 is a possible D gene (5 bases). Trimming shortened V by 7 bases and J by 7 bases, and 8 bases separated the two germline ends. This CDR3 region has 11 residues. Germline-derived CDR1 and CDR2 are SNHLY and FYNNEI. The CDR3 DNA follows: TGTGCCAGCAATCGGGGAAATGAGCAGTTCTTC. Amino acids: CASNRGNEQFF.

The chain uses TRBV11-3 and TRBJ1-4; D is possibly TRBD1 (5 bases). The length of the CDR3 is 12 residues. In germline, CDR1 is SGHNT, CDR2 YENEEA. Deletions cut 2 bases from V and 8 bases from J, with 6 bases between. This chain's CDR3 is CASSLKGEKLFF. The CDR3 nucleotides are TGTGCCAGCAGCTTAAAGGGGGAAAAACTGTTTTTT.

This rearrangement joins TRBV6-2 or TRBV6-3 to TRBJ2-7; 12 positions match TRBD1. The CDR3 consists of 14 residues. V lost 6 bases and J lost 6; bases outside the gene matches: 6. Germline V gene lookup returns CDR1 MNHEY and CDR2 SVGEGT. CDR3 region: CASSRGTGGAEQYV. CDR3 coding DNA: TGTGCCAGCAGCCGAGGGACAGGGGGCGCCGAGCAGTACGTC.

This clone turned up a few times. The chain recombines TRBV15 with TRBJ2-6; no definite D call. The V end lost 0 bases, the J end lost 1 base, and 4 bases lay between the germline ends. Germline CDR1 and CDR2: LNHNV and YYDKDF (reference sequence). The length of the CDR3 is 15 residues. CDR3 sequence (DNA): TGTGCCACCAGCAGAGACAGATCTGGGGCCAACGTCCTGACTTTC. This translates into CATSRDRSGANVLTF.